Detailed here is one T cell receptor (beta chain). Its antigen is not known. These data originate in a study of beta chain features in type 1 diabetes. Study context: The study found patients and healthy donors alike in age, gender and cell yields. Study-wide findings and caveats: Patients with Type 1 diabetes showed moderately but significantly shorter TCRB CDR3s in all four CD4+ subsets.

Expressed TCRB transcripts were sequenced, since all the RNA that had been isolated was reverse transcribed. Only in-frame clones appear in the TCRdb table, and some are missing; sequencing was by immunoSEQ multiplex PCR. In the table there are around 180,000 clones, less than 10% of which are singletons. Researchers reported sorting CD4+ naive, central memory, regulatory and stem cell-like memory cells via CD45RO/CCR7/CD25/CD127/CD95/CD27. This sequence was found in a man between 18 and 35 years old with type 1 diabetes. What was sequenced was central memory CD4+ T cells from blood.

Here the CDR3 reads CASSYGQDSYNSPLHF. CDR3 bases: TGTGCCAGCAGCTACGGACAGGACTCCTATAATTCACCCCTCCACTTT. V and J are TRBV5-4 and TRBJ1-6; 7 bases are a match to TRBD1. This CDR3 has 16 amino acids. V was clipped by 3 bases and J by 0 bases; unmatched bases: 3. Looked up from germline, CDR1 is SGHNT and CDR2 is YYREEE (reference sequence).